This T cell receptor beta chain derives from a study of T-cell memory formation after mild COVID-19. Across the study: TCR clusters were mostly confined to one donor each. Regarding the study as a whole: Contracting clones from day 15 to 85 showed balanced CD4/CD8; later expanders favored CD4+. That cross-reactive memory joined was suggested by some responding clones appearing in pre-infection memory.

The germline gives CDR1 DFQATT, CDR2 SNEGSKA (reference sequence). The CDR3 sequence is 17 residues long. The V end was cut by 0 bases, the J end by 3 bases, with 20 bases between. Researchers used 5'RACE with constant-segment primers to make TCR alpha and TCR beta cDNA libraries that carry sample barcodes and UMIs. TCRdb reprocessed the 5' RACE reads with MiXCR, giving one entry per CDR3 protein. The data contain around 470,000 distinct CDR3 sequences, around 18% of them singletons. This clonotype came up many times. Its antigen remains unidentified. This receptor was obtained from an adult woman who had mild COVID-19 (a few samples of this study predate the infection). Cell type and time point are not known. This chain connects TRBV20-1 to TRBJ1-2; D ambiguous. The sequenced sample consisted of PBMCs or a T cell subset sorted from them (not recorded which). In DNA form, the CDR3 reads TGCAGTGCTAGAGATCCCTGGGGAACCCCCGGTGACTATGGCTACACCTTC. It yields the protein CSARDPWGTPGDYGYTF.